In this sample, the clone carrying this T cell receptor (beta chain) turned up a few times. TCRdb passed the 5' RACE reads through MiXCR, listing each CDR3 protein once. The table includes about 360,000 distinct CDR3 sequences, roughly 20% detected once. The data were obtained in a study of CD8 T cells in ankylosing spondylitis. This CDR3 spans 13 amino acids. V lost 2 bases, J lost 12 bases, and 14 bases lay in between. Per germline, CDR1 ENHRY and CDR2 SYGVKD. The sample taken for sequencing was blood, either unsorted or a sorted T cell fraction (not recorded which). The chain couples TRBV10-3 to TRBJ2-1; D is possibly TRBD1 (6 bases). This clonotype was obtained from a male donor with ankylosing spondylitis or in good health (not recorded which). CDR3 loop: CAISERPDRPQFF. The CDR3 bases are TGTGCCATCAGTGAGCGCCCTGACAGGCCGCAGTTCTTC.